This T cell receptor (beta chain) was recovered during a study of blood T cell repertoires in COVID-19. Background on the study: The samples span acute and convalescent COVID-19 from the United States, Italy and Spain.

Trimming shortened V by 4 bases and J by 7 bases, and 5 bases separated the two germline ends. This CDR3 has 10 residues. CDR1 and CDR2 (germline): MNHEY, SVGAGI. The table came from immunoSEQ multiplex PCR; TCRdb's copy has only in-frame clones and leaves some out. The sample carries fewer than 200,000 clones, about 79% recorded once. What was sequenced was peripheral blood. The sequence was collected from a woman aged 70-85 years with acute or convalescent COVID-19. The chain carries TRBV6-5 and TRBJ2-7; D gene uncertain. The CDR3 coding sequence is TGTGCCAGCAGTTGGAGTGAGCAGTACTTC. Translating it yields CASSWSEQYF.